This is a list of T cell receptor beta chains from one sample in a study of CD8+ T cells in alopecia areata. The protocol was immunoSEQ multiplex PCR, while the TCRdb copy is restricted to in-frame clones and leaves out a portion. This sample carries about 200,000 clones, 50% to 60% of them seen once, and the ten largest clones take 3% to 4%. The material sequenced was CD4+ T cells sorted from blood, taken at week 4, from a patient treated with tofacitinib. The origin of the receptors is a human donor with alopecia areata. CDR3s include the opening cysteine and the closing phenylalanine or tryptophan. Fields, in order: V gene, D gene, clone size, J gene, CDR3 DNA, CDR3 protein. The D gene is left open where the match is weak. Some rows mark clone size as missing; the rest say once, few, many or name a class of expanded clone.

TRBV19	.	.	TRBJ2-5	TGTGCCAGTAGGAAGTTTGGGGAGACCCAGTACTTC	CASRKFGETQYF
TRBV5-6	TRBD1	few	TRBJ2-3	TGTGCCAGCATCTACAGGGGGTCGGATACGCAGTATTTT	CASIYRGSDTQYF
TRBV30	.	.	TRBJ1-5	TGTGCCTGGAGTGCCGGGGGGGATCAGCCCCAGCATTTT	CAWSAGGDQPQHF
TRBV29-1	TRBD1	.	TRBJ1-5	TGCAGCGTCGCGACAGGGGGCAGGAATCAGCCCCAGCATTTT	CSVATGGRNQPQHF
TRBV9	.	.	TRBJ1-4	TGTGCCAGCAGCCCCGGGACAAATCTAGTGGAAAAACTGTTTTTT	CASSPGTNLVEKLFF
TRBV7-2	.	few	TRBJ2-5	TGTGCCAGCAGCTTAGTTACGGGGGGCGCGGAGACCCAGTACTTC	CASSLVTGGAETQYF
TRBV4-1	TRBD1	.	TRBJ2-7	TGCGCCAGCAGCCCCCGGGACAGGGGGGGAGAGCAGTACTTC	CASSPRDRGGEQYF
TRBV4-1	TRBD1	few	TRBJ1-5	TGCGCCAGCAGTCCAGACAGGGTTTCGGTTCAGCCCCAGCATTTT	CASSPDRVSVQPQHF
TRBV30	.	.	TRBJ1-5	TGTGCCTGGAGCGGACAGAGCAATCAGCCCCAGCATTTT	CAWSGQSNQPQHF
TRBV5-1	.	.	TRBJ1-1	TGCGCCAGCAGCTTCACAGGGTTGAAGACTGAAGCTTTCTTT	CASSFTGLKTEAFF
TRBV5-6	.	.	TRBJ1-2	TGTGCCAGCAGCTTGAGGGGTTACTATGGCTACACCTTC	CASSLRGYYGYTF
TRBV27	.	few	TRBJ1-2	TGTGCCAGCTGCGTACAGCCCAACTATGGCTACACCTTC	CASCVQPNYGYTF
TRBV29-1	TRBD2	.	TRBJ2-5	TGCAGCGTCTCCGGGACTAGCGGGGAAGAGACCCAGTACTTC	CSVSGTSGEETQYF
TRBV6-5	.	.	TRBJ1-1	TGTGCCAGCAGCCCGTGGAAAGGTCCTGAAGCTTTCTTT	CASSPWKGPEAFF
TRBV4-1	TRBD1	.	TRBJ1-2	TGCGCCAGCAGGCTGGGTGGGAGGACAGGGTTGAACTATGGCTACACCTTC	CASRLGGRTGLNYGYTF
TRBV7-2	.	.	TRBJ2-5	TGTGCCAGCAGCGACCCGGGACCCACTCAAGAGACCCAGTACTTC	CASSDPGPTQETQYF
TRBV29-1	TRBD2	.	TRBJ2-5	TGCAGCGTAGAGAGAGCGGGGGCCGGGGAGACCCAGTACTTC	CSVERAGAGETQYF
TRBV7-2	.	.	TRBJ2-7	TGTGCCAGCAGAGCAGAGACCGCCTCCTACGAGCAGTACTTC	CASRAETASYEQYF
TRBV29-1	.	.	TRBJ1-2	TGCAGCGTTGGAGGGCAGGGAGGAAACTATGGCTACACCTTC	CSVGGQGGNYGYTF
TRBV9	TRBD1	.	TRBJ2-3	TGTGCCAGCAGCTTCCAGGACAGGGCTACAGATACGCAGTATTTT	CASSFQDRATDTQYF
TRBV7-3	.	.	TRBJ2-3	TGTGCCAGCAGCCCCCGGGGTAGGGCGGATACGCAGTATTTT	CASSPRGRADTQYF
TRBV6-5	.	.	TRBJ2-2	TGTGCCAGCAGTTACTTCGGACAACCCACCGGGGAGCTGTTTTTT	CASSYFGQPTGELFF
TRBV7-2	.	.	TRBJ2-7	TGTGCCAGCAGCTTGAGTGCGGGCAGCTTCTCCTACGAGCAGTACTTC	CASSLSAGSFSYEQYF
TRBV4-2	.	.	TRBJ2-6	TGTGCCAGCAGCCCCGATCGTAATGGGGCCAACGTCCTGACTTTC	CASSPDRNGANVLTF
TRBV4-1	.	.	TRBJ2-6	TGCGCCAGCAGCCAAGGGTGGTGGCTCCCGACCGGCTCTGGGGCCAACGTCCTGACTTTC	CASSQGWWLPTGSGANVLTF
TRBV5-1	TRBD2	few	TRBJ2-3	TGCGCCAGCAGCGGCCCCGGGGAGGGGACGCAGTATTTT	CASSGPGEGTQYF
TRBV2	.	.	TRBJ2-5	TGTGCCAGCAAAATACTGATTCTGGAGACCCAGTACTTC	CASKILILETQYF
TRBV5-4	.	.	TRBJ1-1	TGTGCCAGCAGCTTGGGACAGAGGGACACTGAAGCTTTCTTT	CASSLGQRDTEAFF
TRBV30	.	.	TRBJ1-2	TGTGCCTGGACGCCCCTTTCGGACACTAACTATGGCTACACCTTC	CAWTPLSDTNYGYTF
TRBV30	.	.	TRBJ2-1	TGTGCCTGGAGTGTAAAGGCGGGACGGACTAACGCGTTATTGCAGTTCTTC	CAWSVKAGRTNALLQFF
TRBV29-1	TRBD1	few	TRBJ2-7	TGCAGCGTTGTACGGGACAGGGGGACGGGGCAGTACTTC	CSVVRDRGTGQYF
TRBV2	.	.	TRBJ2-1	TGTGCCAGCAGTGTCCCCTCCCCCGAGTTCTTC	CASSVPSPEFF
TRBV15	.	.	TRBJ2-1	TGTGCCACCAGTAAGGGGGGCATTTCGAATGAGCAGTTCTTC	CATSKGGISNEQFF
TRBV29-1	.	.	TRBJ2-3	TGCAGCGCCACGGGTGACAGTGGGACAGATACGCAGTATTTT	CSATGDSGTDTQYF
TRBV30	.	.	TRBJ2-5	TGTGCCTGGGAGCTTGGGGCGCGGGGAGAGACCCAGTACTTC	CAWELGARGETQYF
TRBV10-3	TRBD1	.	TRBJ1-5	TGTGCCATCAGCACCGACAGGGGATCTCAGCCCCAGCATTTT	CAISTDRGSQPQHF
TRBV5-1	.	.	TRBJ1-6	TGCGCCAGCAGCTACGCGGGCACGGGAAATTCACCCCTCCACTTT	CASSYAGTGNSPLHF
TRBV13	.	many	TRBJ2-7	TGTGCCAGCAGCTCCAGGGGGGGCGAGCAGTACTTC	CASSSRGGEQYF
TRBV5-4	.	.	TRBJ2-1	TGTGCCAGCAGCCCTTCGTACGCCTCCTACAATGAGCAGTTCTTC	CASSPSYASYNEQFF
TRBV5-1	TRBD2	once	TRBJ2-5	TGCGCCAGCAGCTTGACCAGCGGGGGCCCTCAAGAGACCCAGTACTTC	CASSLTSGGPQETQYF
TRBV7-2	.	many	TRBJ2-1	TGTGCCAGCAGCTCAGCCATGGTCGATGAGCAGTTCTTC	CASSSAMVDEQFF
TRBV6-1	TRBD2	.	TRBJ2-2	TGTGCCAGCAGTGAAATGAGGACTAGCGGTGGCACCGGGGAGCTGTTTTTT	CASSEMRTSGGTGELFF
TRBV11-2	.	few	TRBJ1-1	TGTGCCAGCAGCTTAGATGCCAGCCGGGTAGCTTTCTTT	CASSLDASRVAFF
TRBV30	.	.	TRBJ1-1	TGTGCCTGGAGTGTGGATGGTTTGAACACTGAAGCTTTCTTT	CAWSVDGLNTEAFF
TRBV9	.	once	TRBJ1-2	TGTGCCAGCAGCGTATACGGTGGGGATTATGGCTACACCTTC	CASSVYGGDYGYTF
TRBV9	.	.	TRBJ2-3	TGTGCCAGCAGCGTAGAGAGTAGCACAGATACGCAGTATTTT	CASSVESSTDTQYF
TRBV5-1	.	.	TRBJ1-1	TGCGCCAGCAGCCCCCTAGGGGTCAACACTGAAGCTTTCTTT	CASSPLGVNTEAFF
TRBV27	.	.	TRBJ1-6	TGTGCCAGCAGTTCGGTGTTATCGGGGCCCTATAATTCACCCCTCCACTTT	CASSSVLSGPYNSPLHF
TRBV7-9	.	.	TRBJ1-6	TGTGCCAGCAGCTTAGCAGGGCAGGGAGATTCACCCCTCCACTTT	CASSLAGQGDSPLHF
TRBV27	.	few	TRBJ1-5	TGTGCCAGCAGCTCCCTGGAAAGGGACAATCAGCCCCAGCATTTT	CASSSLERDNQPQHF
TRBV5-1	.	.	TRBJ2-5	TGCGCCAGCAGCTCGAGTCGCCGGGAGACCCAGTACTTC	CASSSSRRETQYF
TRBV28	.	few	TRBJ1-4	TGTGCCAGCAGTTTAGGGTTCTTCTCAACTAATGAAAAACTGTTTTTT	CASSLGFFSTNEKLFF
TRBV9	.	.	TRBJ1-4	TGTGCCAGCAGCGTATCTAATTGGCCAGCGGGAGAAAAACTGTTTTTT	CASSVSNWPAGEKLFF
TRBV27	TRBD2	.	TRBJ2-3	TGTGCCAGCAGCCCCTCTTGGCGGGGGGGCACAGATACGCAGTATTTT	CASSPSWRGGTDTQYF
TRBV29-1	TRBD2	.	TRBJ2-2	TGCAGCGTGGGGGGACTAAGGAACACCGGGGAGCTGTTTTTT	CSVGGLRNTGELFF
TRBV6-5	TRBD1	.	TRBJ1-2	TGTGCCAGCAGTTCGACCGACAGGGGACGTGGCTACACCTTC	CASSSTDRGRGYTF
TRBV19	.	.	TRBJ1-2	TGTGCCAGTAGTATGACAGGACAGATCTATGGCTACACCTTC	CASSMTGQIYGYTF
TRBV29-1	.	.	TRBJ1-1	TGCAGCGGCTTAAGGGGGAGGGACACTGAAGCTTTCTTT	CSGLRGRDTEAFF